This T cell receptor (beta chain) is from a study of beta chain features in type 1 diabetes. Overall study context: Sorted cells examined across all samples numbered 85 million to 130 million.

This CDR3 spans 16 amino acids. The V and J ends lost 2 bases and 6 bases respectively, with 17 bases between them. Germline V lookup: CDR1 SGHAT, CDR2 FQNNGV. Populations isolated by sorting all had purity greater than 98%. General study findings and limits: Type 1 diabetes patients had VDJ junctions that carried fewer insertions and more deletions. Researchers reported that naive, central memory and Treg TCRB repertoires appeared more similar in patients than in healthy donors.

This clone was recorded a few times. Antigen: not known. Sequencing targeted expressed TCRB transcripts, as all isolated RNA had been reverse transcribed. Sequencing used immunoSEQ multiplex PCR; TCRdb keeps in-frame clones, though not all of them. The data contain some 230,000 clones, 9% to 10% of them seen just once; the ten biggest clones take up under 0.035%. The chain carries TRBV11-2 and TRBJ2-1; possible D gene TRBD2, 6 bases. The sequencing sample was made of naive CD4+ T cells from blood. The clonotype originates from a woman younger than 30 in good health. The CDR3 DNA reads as TGTGCCAGCAGCTTATTCTGGCGGGAATGGTCCAATGAGCAGTTCTTC. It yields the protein CASSLFWREWSNEQFF. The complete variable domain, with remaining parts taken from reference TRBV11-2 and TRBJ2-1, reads EAGVAQSPRYKIIEKRQSVAFWCNPISGHATLYWYQQILGQGPKLLIQFQNNGVVDDSQLPKDRFSAERLKGVDSTLKIQPAKLEDSAVYLCASSLFWREWSNEQFFGPGTRLTVL.